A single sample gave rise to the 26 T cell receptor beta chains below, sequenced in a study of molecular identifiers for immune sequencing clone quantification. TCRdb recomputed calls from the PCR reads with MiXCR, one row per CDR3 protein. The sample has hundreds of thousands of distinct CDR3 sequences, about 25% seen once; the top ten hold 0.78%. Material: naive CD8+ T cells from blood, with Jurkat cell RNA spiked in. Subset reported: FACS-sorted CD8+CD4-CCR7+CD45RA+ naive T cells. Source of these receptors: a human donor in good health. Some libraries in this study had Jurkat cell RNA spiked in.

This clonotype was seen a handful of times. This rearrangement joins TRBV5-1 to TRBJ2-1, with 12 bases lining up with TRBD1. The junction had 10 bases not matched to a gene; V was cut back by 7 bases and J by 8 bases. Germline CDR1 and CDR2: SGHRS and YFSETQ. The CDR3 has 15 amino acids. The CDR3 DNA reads TGCGCCAGCGAACCGGGACAGGGGGCAGGAGATGAGCAGTTCTTC. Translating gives CASEPGQGAGDEQFF.

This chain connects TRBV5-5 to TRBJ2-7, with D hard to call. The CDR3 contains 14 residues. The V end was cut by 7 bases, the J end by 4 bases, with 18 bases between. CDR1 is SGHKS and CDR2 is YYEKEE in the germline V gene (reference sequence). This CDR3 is CASSNTDPSYEQYF. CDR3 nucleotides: TGTGCCAGCTCCAATACAGACCCGTCTTACGAGCAGTACTTC.

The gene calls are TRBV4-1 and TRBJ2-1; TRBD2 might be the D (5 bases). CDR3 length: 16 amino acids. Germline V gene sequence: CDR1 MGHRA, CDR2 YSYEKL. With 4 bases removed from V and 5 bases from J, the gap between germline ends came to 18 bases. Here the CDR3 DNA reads TGCGCCAGCAGCCTATCTCTTGGCGGAGCGGACAATGAGCAGTTCTTC. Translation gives CASSLSLGGADNEQFF.

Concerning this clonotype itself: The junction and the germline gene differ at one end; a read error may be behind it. The DNA for the CDR3 is TGTGCCAGCAGCTTAGGACTAGCGGGAGCCTACGGGCAGTACTTC. It translates to CASSLGLAGAYGQYF. This chain links TRBV13 with TRBJ2-7; 11 nucleotides line up with TRBD2. Germline CDR1 PRHDT, CDR2 FYEKMQ (reference sequence). There are 15 residues in the CDR3.

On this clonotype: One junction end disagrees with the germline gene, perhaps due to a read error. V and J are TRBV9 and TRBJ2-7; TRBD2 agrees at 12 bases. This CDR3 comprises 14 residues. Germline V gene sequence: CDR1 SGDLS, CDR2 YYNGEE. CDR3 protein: CARSPGLAGYEPYF. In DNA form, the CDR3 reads TGTGCCCGCAGCCCGGGACTAGCGGGCTACGAGCCGTACTTC.

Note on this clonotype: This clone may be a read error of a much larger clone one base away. The CDR3 nucleotides read TGCGCCAGCAGCCCGACCGGGACAGGGATTTGCGAGCAGTACTTC. Its protein product is CASSPTGTGICEQYF. This sequence joins TRBV4-3 and TRBJ2-7; 9 bases map to TRBD1. CDR3 size: 15 residues. Per germline, CDR1 LGHNA and CDR2 YSLEER. The J segment lost 6 bases and the V segment lost 4 bases, leaving 10 bases of the junction unmatched.

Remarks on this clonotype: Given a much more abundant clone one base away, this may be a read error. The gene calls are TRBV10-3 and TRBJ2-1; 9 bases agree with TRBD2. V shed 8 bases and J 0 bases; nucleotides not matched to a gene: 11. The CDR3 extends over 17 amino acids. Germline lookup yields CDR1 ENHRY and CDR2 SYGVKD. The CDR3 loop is CAIHTGGGAVSYNEQFF. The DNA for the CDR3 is TGTGCCATCCATACTGGCGGGGGGGCCGTCTCCTACAATGAGCAGTTCTTC.

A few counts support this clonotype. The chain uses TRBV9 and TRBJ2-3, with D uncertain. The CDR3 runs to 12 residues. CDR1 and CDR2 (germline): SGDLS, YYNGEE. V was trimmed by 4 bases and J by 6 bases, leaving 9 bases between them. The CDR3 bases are TGTGCCAGCAGCATACAGTCGGATACGCAGTATTTT. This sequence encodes CASSIQSDTQYF.

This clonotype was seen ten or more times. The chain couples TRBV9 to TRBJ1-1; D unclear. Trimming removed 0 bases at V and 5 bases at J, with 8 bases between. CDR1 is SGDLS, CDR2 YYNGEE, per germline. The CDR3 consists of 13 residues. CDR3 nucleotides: TGTGCCAGCAGCGTAGTACAGAGGACTGAAGCTTTCTTT. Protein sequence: CASSVVQRTEAFF.

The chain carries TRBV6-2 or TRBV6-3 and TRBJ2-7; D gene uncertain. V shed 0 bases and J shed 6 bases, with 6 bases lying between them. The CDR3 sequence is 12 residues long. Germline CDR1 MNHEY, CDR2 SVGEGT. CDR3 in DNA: TGTGCCAGCAGTTACTCGTCGAGCGAGCAGTACTTC. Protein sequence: CASSYSSSEQYF.

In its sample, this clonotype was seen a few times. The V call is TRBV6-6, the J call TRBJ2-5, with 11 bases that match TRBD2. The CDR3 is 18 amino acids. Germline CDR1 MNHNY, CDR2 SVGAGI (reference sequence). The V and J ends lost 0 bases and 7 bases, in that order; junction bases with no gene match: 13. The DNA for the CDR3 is TGTGCCAGCAGTTACTCGGGGGGTAGCGGGAGGGGAACGGGGACCCAGTACTTC. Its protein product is CASSYSGGSGRGTGTQYF.

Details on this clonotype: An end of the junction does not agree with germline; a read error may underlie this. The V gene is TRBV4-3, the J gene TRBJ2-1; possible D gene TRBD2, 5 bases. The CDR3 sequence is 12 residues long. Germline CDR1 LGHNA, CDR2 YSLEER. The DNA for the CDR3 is TGCGCCAGCGGCCAAGGGCGAGAGGGGCAGTTCTTC. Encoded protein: CASGQGREGQFF.

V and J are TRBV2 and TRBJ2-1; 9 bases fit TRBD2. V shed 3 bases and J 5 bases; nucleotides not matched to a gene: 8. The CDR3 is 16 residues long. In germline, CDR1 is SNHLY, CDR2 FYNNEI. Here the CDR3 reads CASSDVRTSADNEQFF. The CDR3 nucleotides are TGTGCCAGCAGTGATGTCCGGACTAGCGCGGACAATGAGCAGTTCTTC.

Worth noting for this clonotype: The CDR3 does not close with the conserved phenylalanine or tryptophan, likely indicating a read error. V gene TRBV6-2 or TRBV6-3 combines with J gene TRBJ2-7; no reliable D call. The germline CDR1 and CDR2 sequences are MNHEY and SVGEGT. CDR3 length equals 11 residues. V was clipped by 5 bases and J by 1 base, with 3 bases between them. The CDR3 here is CASSTSYEQYS. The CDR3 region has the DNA TGTGCCAGCAGTACGTCCTACGAGCAGTACTCC.

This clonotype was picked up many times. The CDR3 sequence is CASSSDRGGEQYF. The CDR3 DNA reads as TGTGCCAGCAGCTCAGACAGGGGTGGTGAGCAGTACTTC. The chain has TRBV7-6 and TRBJ2-7, with TRBD1 matching over 8 bases. This CDR3 comprises 13 residues. The J segment lost 7 bases and the V segment lost 4 bases, leaving 6 bases of the junction unmatched. Germline values: CDR1 SGHVS, CDR2 FNYEAQ.

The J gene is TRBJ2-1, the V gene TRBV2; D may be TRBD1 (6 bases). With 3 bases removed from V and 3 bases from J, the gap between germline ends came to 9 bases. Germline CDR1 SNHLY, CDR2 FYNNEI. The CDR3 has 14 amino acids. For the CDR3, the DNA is TGTGCCAGCAGTGACTGGACAGACTACAATGAGCAGTTCTTC. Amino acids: CASSDWTDYNEQFF.

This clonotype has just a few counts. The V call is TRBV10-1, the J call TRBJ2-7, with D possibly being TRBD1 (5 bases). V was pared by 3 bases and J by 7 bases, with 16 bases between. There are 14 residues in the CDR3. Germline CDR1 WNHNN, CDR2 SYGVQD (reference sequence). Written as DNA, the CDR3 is TGCGCCAGCAGTGACAGGGCGTTCGCTCGAGAGCAGTACTTC. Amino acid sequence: CASSDRAFAREQYF.

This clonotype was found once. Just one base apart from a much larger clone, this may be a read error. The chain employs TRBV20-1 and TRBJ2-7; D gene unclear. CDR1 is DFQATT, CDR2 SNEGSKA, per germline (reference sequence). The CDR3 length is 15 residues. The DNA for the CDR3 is TGCAGTGCTGGAGATGGCAATAGCCCCCTCTACGAGCAGTACTTC. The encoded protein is CSAGDGNSPLYEQYF.

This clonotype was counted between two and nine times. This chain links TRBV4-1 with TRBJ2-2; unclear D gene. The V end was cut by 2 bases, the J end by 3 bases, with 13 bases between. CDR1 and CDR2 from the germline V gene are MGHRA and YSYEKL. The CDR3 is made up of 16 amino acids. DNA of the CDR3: TGCGCCAGCAGCCAACATAAGGACGGCTACACCGGGGAGCTGTTTTTT. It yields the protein CASSQHKDGYTGELFF.

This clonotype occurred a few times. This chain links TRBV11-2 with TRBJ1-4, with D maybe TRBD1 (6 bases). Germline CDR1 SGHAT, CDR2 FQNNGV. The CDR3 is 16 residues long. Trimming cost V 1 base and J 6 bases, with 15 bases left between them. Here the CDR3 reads CASSLAVQGWDEKLFF. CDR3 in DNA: TGTGCCAGCAGCTTAGCGGTACAGGGATGGGATGAAAAACTGTTTTTT.

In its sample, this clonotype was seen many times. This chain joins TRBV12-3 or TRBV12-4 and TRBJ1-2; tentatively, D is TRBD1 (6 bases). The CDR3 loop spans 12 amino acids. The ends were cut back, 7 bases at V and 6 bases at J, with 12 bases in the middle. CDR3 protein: CASITGKDGYTF. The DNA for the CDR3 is TGTGCCAGCATTACAGGGAAGGATGGCTACACCTTC.

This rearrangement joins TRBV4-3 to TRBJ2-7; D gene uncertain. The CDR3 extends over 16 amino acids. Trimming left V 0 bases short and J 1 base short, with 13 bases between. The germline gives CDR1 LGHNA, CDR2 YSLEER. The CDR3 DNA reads TGCGCCAGCAGCCAAGATTGGACCCCTCCTTCCTACGAGCAGTACTTC. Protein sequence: CASSQDWTPPSYEQYF.

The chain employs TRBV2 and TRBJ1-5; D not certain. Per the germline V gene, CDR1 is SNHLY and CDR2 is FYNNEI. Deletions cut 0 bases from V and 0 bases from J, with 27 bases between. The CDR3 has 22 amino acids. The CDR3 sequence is CASSEALPEQSEILYSNQPQHF. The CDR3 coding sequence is TGTGCCAGCAGTGAAGCGCTTCCAGAACAGAGCGAAATCCTGTATAGCAATCAGCCCCAGCATTTT.

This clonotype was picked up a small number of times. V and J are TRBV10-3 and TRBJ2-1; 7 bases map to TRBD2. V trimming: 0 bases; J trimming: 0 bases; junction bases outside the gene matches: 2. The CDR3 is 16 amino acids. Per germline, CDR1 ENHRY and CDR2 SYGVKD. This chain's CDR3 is CAISESGGSSYNEQFF. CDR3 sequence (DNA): TGTGCCATCAGTGAGTCGGGCGGGAGCTCCTACAATGAGCAGTTCTTC.

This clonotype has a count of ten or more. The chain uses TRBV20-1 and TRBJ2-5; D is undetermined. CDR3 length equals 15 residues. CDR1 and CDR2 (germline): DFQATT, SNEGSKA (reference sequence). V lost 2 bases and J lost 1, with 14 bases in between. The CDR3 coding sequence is TGCAGTGCTAGAAAAGCCGGACGGTCCCAAGAGACCCAGTACTTC. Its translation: CSARKAGRSQETQYF.

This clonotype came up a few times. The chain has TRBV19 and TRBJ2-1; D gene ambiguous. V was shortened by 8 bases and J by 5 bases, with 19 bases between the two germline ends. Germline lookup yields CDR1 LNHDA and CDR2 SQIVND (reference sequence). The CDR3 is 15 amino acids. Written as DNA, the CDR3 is TGTGCCAGTCGCCAAAAGACCAGAGGAAACAATGAGCAGTTCTTC. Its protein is CASRQKTRGNNEQFF. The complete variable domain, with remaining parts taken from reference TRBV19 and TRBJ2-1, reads DGGITQSPKYLFRKEGQNVTLSCEQNLNHDAMYWYRQDPGQGLRLIYYSQIVNDFQKGDIAEGYSVSREKKESFPLTVTSAQKNPTAFYLCASRQKTRGNNEQFFGPGTRLTVL.